Included here is one T cell receptor (beta chain) sequence, with context. Treatment indicated: approximately 18 received Ad26.COV2.S at low or high dose, single or two shots; about 5 received placebo; per-sample allocation not given. The samples date from day 63 after the first vaccine or placebo injection. Based in Boston, the donor was an adult of 18-55 years. This entry belongs to a study of Ad26.COV2.S vaccination and SARS-CoV-2 variants. As for the study in general: Donor was in the COV1001 Ad26.COV2.S trial arm.

The protocol was immunoSEQ multiplex PCR, while the TCRdb copy is restricted to in-frame clones and leaves out a portion. The repertoire holds 430,000 or so clones, with around 90% as singletons. The clonotype comes from a person between 18 and 65 years old who received the Ad26.COV2.S COVID-19 vaccine or a placebo. This material consisted of peripheral blood, taken in a trial of Ad26.COV2.S vaccine versus placebo.

The CDR3 DNA reads TGCGCCAGCAGTCAATTTAAGGTGGGAATAGGGGACAGGGGGCGTCCGCAGCAAGAGACCCAGTACTTC. It encodes CASSQFKVGIGDRGRPQQETQYF. This rearrangement joins TRBV23-1 to TRBJ2-5; 12 bases are a match to TRBD1. TRBV23-1 is an ORF, and what it does is uncertain. The CDR3 has 23 amino acids. Unmatched junction bases numbered 23, after V lost 1 base and J lost 2 bases.